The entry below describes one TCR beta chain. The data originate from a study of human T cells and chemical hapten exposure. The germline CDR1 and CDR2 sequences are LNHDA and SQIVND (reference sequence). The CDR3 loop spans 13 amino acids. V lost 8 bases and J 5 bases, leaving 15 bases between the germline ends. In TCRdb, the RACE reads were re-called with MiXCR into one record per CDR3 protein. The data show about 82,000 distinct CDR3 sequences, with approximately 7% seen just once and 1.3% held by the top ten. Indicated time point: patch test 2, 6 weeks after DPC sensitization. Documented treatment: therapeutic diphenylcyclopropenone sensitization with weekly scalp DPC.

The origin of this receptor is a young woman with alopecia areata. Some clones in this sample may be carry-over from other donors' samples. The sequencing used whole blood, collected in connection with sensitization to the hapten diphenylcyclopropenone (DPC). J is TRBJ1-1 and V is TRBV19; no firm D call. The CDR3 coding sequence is TGTGCCAGTCGGATCGGTCTGGAAACTGAAGCTTTCTTT. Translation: CASRIGLETEAFF.